The TCR beta chain under discussion was sequenced for a study of post-analysis software for immune sequencing data. For the study at large: Several disease courses (relapsing-remitting, secondary progressive and progressive-relapsing) of multiple sclerosis were included. Whole-study findings and limits: Patients carried five TRBV segments more frequently than controls did, and TRBV5-6, TRBV5-1 and TRBV20-1 were among them. Multiple sclerosis was associated with a significant reduction in normalized Chao1 diversity relative to controls. F measure grouped same-batch samples tightly together.

Unique molecular identifiers were present in the TCR beta cDNA libraries. Roughly 500,000 cDNA molecules came from about 1 to 10 million T cells. MiXCR, applied by TCRdb to the PCR reads, yields one record per CDR3 protein. Of more than 350,000 distinct CDR3 sequences listed, roughly 40% are singletons. Germline lookup yields CDR1 MGHRA and CDR2 YSYEKL. This CDR3 comprises 20 residues. Trimming took off 4 bases at V and 6 bases at J, with 31 bases between the two ends. Points on this clonotype: The antigen is unknown.

Sequencing used blood. The gene calls are TRBV4-1 and TRBJ2-1; a possible D gene is TRBD2 (6 bases). The clonotype was recovered from a girl aged 2 to 9 with multiple sclerosis. CDR3 region: CASSPLAKNGRLEGVNEQFF. The CDR3 DNA reads as TGCGCCAGCAGCCCTCTAGCCAAGAATGGAAGACTAGAAGGGGTCAATGAGCAGTTCTTC.